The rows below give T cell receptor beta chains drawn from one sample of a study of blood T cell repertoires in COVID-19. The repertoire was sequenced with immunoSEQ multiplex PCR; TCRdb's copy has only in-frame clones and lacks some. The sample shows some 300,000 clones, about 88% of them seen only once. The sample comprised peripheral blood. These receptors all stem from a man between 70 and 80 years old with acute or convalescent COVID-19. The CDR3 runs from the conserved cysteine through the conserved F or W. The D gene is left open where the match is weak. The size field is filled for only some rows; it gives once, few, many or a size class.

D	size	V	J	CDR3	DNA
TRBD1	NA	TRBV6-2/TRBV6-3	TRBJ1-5	CASSYAQGANQPQHF	TGTGCCAGCAGTTACGCCCAGGGGGCTAATCAGCCCCAGCATTTT
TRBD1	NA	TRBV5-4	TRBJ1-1	CASSQPDRVAEAFF	TGTGCCAGCAGCCAGCCCGACAGGGTCGCTGAAGCTTTCTTT
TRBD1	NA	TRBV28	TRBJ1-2	CASSPPGQGARGYTF	TGTGCCAGCAGTCCACCGGGACAGGGGGCGCGAGGCTACACCTTC
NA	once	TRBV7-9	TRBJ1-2	CASTRVNYGYTF	TGTGCCAGCACCAGAGTTAACTATGGCTACACCTTC
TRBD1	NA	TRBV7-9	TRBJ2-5	CASSVDDRAGETQYF	TGTGCCAGCAGCGTAGACGACAGGGCCGGAGAGACCCAGTACTTC
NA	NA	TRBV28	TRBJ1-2	CASSPMDSRNYGYTF	TGTGCCAGCAGTCCCATGGACAGTAGAAACTATGGCTACACCTTC
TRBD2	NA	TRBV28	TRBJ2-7	CASSFVGRAYEQYF	TGTGCCAGCAGTTTCGTCGGGAGGGCCTACGAGCAGTACTTC
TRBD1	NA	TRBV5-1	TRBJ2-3	CASSAWDRPTDTQYF	TGCGCCAGCAGCGCCTGGGACAGACCCACAGATACGCAGTATTTT
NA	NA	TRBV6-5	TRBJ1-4	CASSYSTGEKLFF	TGTGCCAGCAGTTACTCCACAGGGGAAAAACTGTTTTTT
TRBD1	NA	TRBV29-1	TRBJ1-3	CSAGTGGGNTIYF	TGCAGCGCTGGGACAGGGGGTGGAAACACCATATATTTT
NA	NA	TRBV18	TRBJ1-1	CASSPIAYSLNTEAFF	TGTGCCAGCTCACCAATTGCGTACAGTCTGAACACTGAAGCTTTCTTT
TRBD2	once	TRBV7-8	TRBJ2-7	CASSLRLATSSSYEQYF	TGTGCCAGCAGCTTAAGACTAGCGACAAGTAGCTCCTACGAGCAGTACTTC
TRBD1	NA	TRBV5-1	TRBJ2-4	CASSLTGGAAKNIQYF	TGCGCCAGCAGCTTGACAGGGGGCGCGGCCAAAAACATTCAGTACTTC
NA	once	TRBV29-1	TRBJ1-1	CSVSSTVEAFF	TGCAGCGTTTCTTCGACAGTTGAAGCTTTCTTT
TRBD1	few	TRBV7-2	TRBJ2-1	CASSLGQGREQFF	TGTGCCAGCAGCTTAGGACAGGGTAGAGAGCAGTTCTTC
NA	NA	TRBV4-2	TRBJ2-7	CASSQAMGEATSYEQYF	TGTGCCAGCAGCCAAGCCATGGGTGAGGCTACCTCCTACGAGCAGTACTTC
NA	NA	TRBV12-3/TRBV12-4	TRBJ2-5	CASSSQETQYF	TGTGCCAGCAGCAGCCAAGAGACCCAGTACTTC
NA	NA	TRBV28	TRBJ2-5	CASSLYRGTQYF	TGTGCCAGCAGTTTATATCGAGGGACCCAGTACTTC
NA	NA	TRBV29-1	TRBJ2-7	CSVVGMDEQYF	TGCAGCGTCGTGGGCATGGACGAGCAGTACTTC
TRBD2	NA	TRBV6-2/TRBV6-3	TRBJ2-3	CASSYKGLAGSGGTDTQYF	TGTGCCAGCAGTTACAAAGGACTAGCGGGATCGGGCGGAACAGATACGCAGTATTTT
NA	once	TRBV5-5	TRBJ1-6	CASSTQQGWYSPLHF	TGTGCCAGCAGCACCCAACAGGGTTGGTATTCACCCCTCCACTTT
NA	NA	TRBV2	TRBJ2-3	CAGLAADTQYF	TGTGCCGGACTCGCGGCCGATACGCAGTATTTT
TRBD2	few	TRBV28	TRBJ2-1	CASSLGGTSGSNEQFF	TGTGCCAGCAGTTTGGGGGGGACTAGCGGGAGTAATGAGCAGTTCTTC
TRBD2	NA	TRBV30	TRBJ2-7	CAWGLAGGTPYEQYF	TGTGCCTGGGGACTAGCGGGGGGGACCCCCTACGAGCAGTACTTC
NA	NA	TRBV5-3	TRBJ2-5	CARSLQARRETQYF	TGTGCCAGAAGCTTGCAAGCGCGTCGGGAGACCCAGTACTTC
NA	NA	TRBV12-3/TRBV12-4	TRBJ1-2	CASSFGGPYGYTF	TGTGCCAGCAGTTTTGGGGGCCCCTATGGCTACACCTTC
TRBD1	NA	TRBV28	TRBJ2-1	CASRGQGPEMKWFF	TGTGCCAGCAGGGGACAGGGGCCCGAAATGAAGTGGTTCTTC
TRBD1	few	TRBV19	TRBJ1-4	CASGPLGTGNEKLFF	TGTGCCAGTGGACCCCTCGGGACAGGGAATGAAAAACTGTTTTTT
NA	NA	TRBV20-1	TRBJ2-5	CSAITVETQYF	TGCAGTGCCATCACGGTAGAGACCCAGTACTTC
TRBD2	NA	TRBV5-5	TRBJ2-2	CASSGSVGLVAGELFF	TGTGCCAGCAGCGGGAGCGTGGGACTAGTGGCCGGGGAGCTGTTTTTT
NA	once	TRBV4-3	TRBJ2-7	CASSQDRAGAAGQYF	TGCGCCAGCAGCCAAGATCGGGCAGGGGCGGCTGGGCAGTACTTC
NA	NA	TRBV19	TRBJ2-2	CASSISARPTGELFF	TGTGCCAGTAGTATTTCGGCCAGGCCCACCGGGGAGCTGTTTTTT
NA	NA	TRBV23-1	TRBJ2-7	CASSRFRAYSYEQYF	TGCGCCAGCAGTCGCTTCCGCGCTTACTCCTACGAGCAGTACTTC
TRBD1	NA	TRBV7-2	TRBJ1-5	CASSLDRGHQPQHF	TGTGCCAGCAGCCTCGACAGGGGTCATCAGCCCCAGCATTTT
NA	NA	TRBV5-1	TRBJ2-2	CASSLLPENTGELFF	TGCGCCAGCAGCTTGTTACCAGAAAACACCGGGGAGCTGTTTTTT
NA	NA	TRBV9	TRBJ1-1	CASRADKNTEAFF	TGTGCCAGCAGAGCCGACAAGAACACTGAAGCTTTCTTT
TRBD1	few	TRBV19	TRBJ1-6	CASSMDRGGSPLHF	TGTGCCAGTAGTATGGACAGGGGTGGTTCACCCCTCCACTTT
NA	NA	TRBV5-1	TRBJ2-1	CASSFDGTYNEQFF	TGCGCCAGCAGCTTCGACGGGACATACAATGAGCAGTTCTTC
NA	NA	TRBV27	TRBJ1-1	CASSLSRRGTEAFF	TGTGCCAGCAGTTTATCGCGCAGGGGCACTGAAGCTTTCTTT
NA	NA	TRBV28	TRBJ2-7	CASSLSLYEQYF	TGTGCCAGCAGTTTATCCCTCTACGAGCAGTACTTC
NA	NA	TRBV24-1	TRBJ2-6	CATSGTGAGANVLTF	TGTGCCACCAGTGGTACAGGCGCTGGGGCCAACGTCCTGACTTTC
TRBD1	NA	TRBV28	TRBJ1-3	CASSLSAGGGNTIYF	TGTGCCAGCAGTTTATCCGCAGGGGGTGGAAACACCATATATTTT
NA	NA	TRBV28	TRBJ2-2	CASSSPAGWSGELFF	TGTGCCAGCAGTTCTCCCGCCGGGTGGTCCGGGGAGCTGTTTTTT
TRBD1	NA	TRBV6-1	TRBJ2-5	CASSDYGDSDQETQYF	TGTGCCAGCAGTGACTACGGGGACAGCGACCAAGAGACCCAGTACTTC
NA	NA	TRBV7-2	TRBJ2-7	CASSFDLGALYEQYF	TGTGCCAGCAGCTTTGATCTGGGGGCTCTCTACGAGCAGTACTTC
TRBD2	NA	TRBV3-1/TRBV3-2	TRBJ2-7	CASSQETLAGYEQYF	TGTGCCAGCAGCCAAGAAACCCTAGCGGGCTACGAGCAGTACTTC
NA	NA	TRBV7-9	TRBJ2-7	CASSLVDGFADEQYF	TGTGCCAGCAGCTTAGTCGATGGGTTTGCGGACGAGCAGTACTTC
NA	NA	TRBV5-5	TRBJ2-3	CASGITGRVSTDTQYF	TGTGCCAGCGGAATAACAGGGAGGGTTAGCACAGATACGCAGTATTTT
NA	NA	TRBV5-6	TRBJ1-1	CASSPLGRDAEAFF	TGTGCCAGCAGCCCGCTGGGGAGGGACGCTGAAGCTTTCTTT
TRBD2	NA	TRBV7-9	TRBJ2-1	CASSQAGAGYNEQFF	TGTGCCAGCAGCCAAGCGGGGGCAGGTTACAATGAGCAGTTCTTC
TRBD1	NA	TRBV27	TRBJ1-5	CASSYRGYQPQHF	TGTGCCAGCAGTTACAGGGGTTATCAGCCCCAGCATTTT
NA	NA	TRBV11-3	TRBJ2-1	CASSLSVSSYNEQFF	TGTGCCAGCAGTCTTTCCGTATCCTCCTACAATGAGCAGTTCTTC
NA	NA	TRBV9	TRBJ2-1	CASSDTSLGNEQFF	TGTGCCAGCAGCGATACTAGCTTGGGCAATGAGCAGTTCTTC
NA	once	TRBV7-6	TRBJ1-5	CASSQTELSNQPQHF	TGTGCCAGCAGCCAGACGGAGCTCAGCAATCAGCCCCAGCATTTT
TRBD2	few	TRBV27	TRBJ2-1	CASSGGLASNEQFF	TGTGCCAGCAGTGGGGGACTAGCGAGCAATGAGCAGTTCTTC